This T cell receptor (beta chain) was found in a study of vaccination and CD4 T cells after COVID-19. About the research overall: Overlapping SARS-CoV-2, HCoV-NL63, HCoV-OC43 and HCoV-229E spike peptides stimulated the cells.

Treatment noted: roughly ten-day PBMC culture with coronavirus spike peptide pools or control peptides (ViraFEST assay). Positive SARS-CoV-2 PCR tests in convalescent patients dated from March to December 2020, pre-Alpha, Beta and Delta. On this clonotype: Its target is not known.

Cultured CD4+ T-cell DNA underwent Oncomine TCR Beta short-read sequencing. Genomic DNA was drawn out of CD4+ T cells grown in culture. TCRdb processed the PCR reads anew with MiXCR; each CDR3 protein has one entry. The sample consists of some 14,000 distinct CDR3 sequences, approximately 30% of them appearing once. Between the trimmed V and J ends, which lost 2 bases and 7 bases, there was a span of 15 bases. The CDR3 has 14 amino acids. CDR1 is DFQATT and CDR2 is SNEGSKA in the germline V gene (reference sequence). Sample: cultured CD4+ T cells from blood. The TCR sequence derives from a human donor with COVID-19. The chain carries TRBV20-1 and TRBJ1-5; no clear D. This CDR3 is CSARWGSGEQPQHF. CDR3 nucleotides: TGCAGTGCTAGATGGGGAAGTGGGGAGCAGCCCCAGCATTTT.